This T cell receptor (beta chain) was captured by sequencing in a study of T cells in Graves' hyperthyroidism and ophthalmopathy. TCR beta CDR3 region amplification was performed from RNA transcripts. A set of HTBI primers served as the primers for a first-round RT-PCR of the TCR CDR3. TCRdb processed the multiplex PCR reads anew with MiXCR; each CDR3 protein has one entry. The table shows 500,000 to 650,000 distinct CDR3 sequences, with roughly 21% occurring only once. Pregnant or lactating patients were excluded, as were those with uncontrolled infection or other autoimmune disease. Trimming took off 4 bases at V and 6 bases at J, with 14 bases between the two ends. The germline V gene has CDR1 KGHDR and CDR2 SFDVKD. The CDR3 loop spans 15 amino acids.

This receptor was taken from a man aged 35 to 55 with Graves' ophthalmopathy. The sequencing input was blood. V gene TRBV24-1 combines with J gene TRBJ2-2; D might be TRBD2 (6 bases). CDR3 region: CATSESLGGAGELFF. CDR3 DNA: TGTGCCACCAGTGAAAGTTTAGGCGGGGCCGGGGAGCTGTTTTTT.